The clone carrying this T cell receptor beta chain was seen at least ten times. RNA transcripts provided the template for amplifying TCR beta CDR3 regions. HTBI primers were employed in first-round RT-PCR, then a second-round multiplex PCR followed. TCRdb fed the multiplex PCR reads into MiXCR, producing one record per CDR3 protein. The sample includes 400,000 to 500,000 distinct CDR3 sequences, about 21% of them seen just once. The sample belongs to a study of Graves' ophthalmopathy and Graves' hyperthyroidism. Germline V gene sequence: CDR1 MNHNS, CDR2 SASEGT. The CDR3 sequence is 13 residues long. V gave up 4 bases and J gave up 7 bases, with 8 bases separating them.

Sequences were obtained from peripheral blood. The rearrangement links TRBV6-1 to TRBJ1-6, with D hard to call. This receptor was taken from a woman aged 18-29 years with stable Graves' hyperthyroidism. This CDR3 reads CASSGRGNSPLHF. The CDR3 DNA follows: TGTGCCAGCAGTGGCCGAGGGAATTCACCCCTCCACTTT.